The present entry profiles one T cell receptor (beta chain) with its context. Its antigen is not known. People who had autoimmune disease history or systemic immunosuppression were excluded. This entry comes from a study of OX40 agonist ivuxolimab in advanced cancers. As for the study in general: The study gave patients intravenous ivuxolimab at 0.01 to 10 mg/kg every 2 weeks. Points from the study as a whole: Clonal expansion in partial responders at 0.1-3.0 mg/kg ranked among the lowest. A proportion of nonresponders additionally exhibited low normalized T-cell clonal expansion.

The method was immunoSEQ multiplex PCR; TCRdb's version includes in-frame clones alone and lacks a portion of them. The table has about 84,000 clones, 85% to 95% seen once. The origin of this receptor is an adult with an advanced solid tumor such as melanoma, head and neck, liver or kidney cancer. Source: CD4+ or CD8+ T cells sorted from blood, taken in a trial of the OX40 agonist ivuxolimab.

The CDR3 is CASSTGTGGHNEQFF. The CDR3 DNA follows: TGTGCCAGCAGCACCGGGACAGGGGGCCACAATGAGCAGTTCTTC. The chain links TRBV27 to TRBJ2-1, with 12 positions matching TRBD1. V lost 6 bases and J lost 5; bases outside the gene matches: 5. Germline V gene sequence: CDR1 MNHEY, CDR2 SMNVEV (reference sequence). The CDR3 loop spans 15 amino acids.